The sequence of this TCR beta chain was determined in a study of esophageal squamous cell carcinoma under preoperative chemotherapy. The time point is: before preoperative PTX-NDP chemotherapy. The CDR3 contains 17 residues. The germline CDR1 and CDR2 sequences are SSHAT and FNYEAQ (reference sequence). V was pared by 4 bases and J by 1 base, with 11 bases of the junction left unmatched. In its sample, this clonotype was seen a few times. One entry per CDR3 protein results from TCRdb running MiXCR on the PCR reads. The table lists over 15,000 distinct CDR3 sequences, around 47% of them singletons, with roughly 29% in the top ten.

The chain combines TRBV7-7 with TRBJ2-7; 9 nucleotides match TRBD2. The sequence derives from a human donor with esophageal squamous cell carcinoma. The donor label of this sample is uncertain. This specimen was collected from a patient given preoperative chemotherapy. CDR3 bases: TGTGCCAGCAGCTCCACTCGAGAGCGGGAGGAATCCTACGAGCAGTACTTC. Residues: CASSSTREREESYEQYF.